The source of this TCR beta chain is a study of regulatory T cells in long-lasting Graves disease (dated by TCRdb to the early 2020s). Turning to the overall study: Patients with newly diagnosed Graves' disease had been on antithyroid drugs for under 3 months. Peripheral blood TCR sequencing and RNA sequencing compared persistent Graves' disease patients with newly diagnosed Graves' disease patients. The study took place in China and was registered as a clinical trial. A total of around 33 samples underwent TCR sequencing, from roughly 13 patients with persistent Graves' disease and roughly 20 patients with newly diagnosed Graves' disease.

In the paper's terms, the time point label means: newly diagnosed GD, antithyroid drugs for less than 3 months. For both TCR sequencing and RNA sequencing, RNA was extracted from PBMCs using TRIzol. The diagnosis of Graves' disease was made according to American Thyroid Association guidelines. Patients for the study were recruited at an endocrinology department in Xi'an, China. Each patient gave roughly 10 milliliters of peripheral blood, collected in an EDTA anticoagulant tube. Ficoll Paque Plus density gradient separation was used to isolate PBMCs, and no further T cell sorting was performed. RNA quality was checked with an Agilent 2100 Bioanalyzer and agarose gel, and concentration with a NanoDrop 2000. Between the V and J ends, shortened by 3 bases and 7 bases respectively, the junction contains 9 bases. Including the terminal cysteine and phenylalanine, the CDR3 comprises 13 residues. Only the CDR3 DNA is retained, 39 bases long and in frame from the first base.

Libraries were made using multiplex PCR. The sample was run on an Illumina HiSeq 4000. iRepertoire HTBI primers and Arm-PCR amplification of CDR3 regions were used to construct TCR beta libraries. Gel purification was performed on PCR products prior to sequencing. From the authors' description of their analysis: Gene usage analysis of CDR3 amino acid clonotypes relied on the 60 or so TRBV and about 13 TRBJ segments identified across samples. COPE and FqMerger were used to merge filtered high-quality paired reads into contigs. Contigs were aligned with BLAST to IMGT TRBV, TRBD and TRBJ reference genes, and CDR3 was defined per IMGT. Highly expanded clones were defined as clonotypes with a frequency above 0.1%. Shannon entropy served as the measure of repertoire diversity, while the Gini coefficient captured V-J evenness. Clonotypes shared by more than one individual were considered public. TCRdb cleaned the public reads at Q25 with fastp, built clones with MiXCR and kept in-frame beta chains. Each entry merges the rows of one CDR3 protein and shows their most common DNA and genes. The authors' filters were not applied to this entry. This sample comprises around 500,000 distinct CDR3 sequences, roughly 16% of them detected only once. The ten biggest clones cover more than 20% of the sample.

Overall study outcomes, separate from this receptor: Preferential use of TRBV28, TRBJ1-2 and TRBJ2-5 was observed in persistent disease, whereas TRBV20-1 and TRBJ2-1 were favored in newly diagnosed disease. Lower TCR Shannon entropy and fewer highly expanded clones were observed in persistent Graves' disease patients than in newly diagnosed patients, which suggested clonal expansion. Persistent patients shared more public clonotypes among themselves (approximately 2,500) than newly diagnosed patients did (approximately 900). The small sample size was acknowledged by the authors as a limitation that may reduce accuracy. Sequencing and analysis were restricted to the TCR beta chain. Only peripheral blood was studied, because thyroid tissue, the primary lesion, was inaccessible.

This clonotype appeared a few times. Its antigen is not yet known. Per-nucleotide qualities are absent, and no much larger clonotype sits a single base away. These data also formed part of another study, on T cells in Graves' hyperthyroidism and ophthalmopathy. As that second paper reports: Stable Graves' hyperthyroidism was defined as the absence of progression to ophthalmopathy over 18 months of follow-up. Hyperthyroidism patients were aged 18 to 65 years and newly diagnosed, with disease duration of less than 2 months. Any patient with an uncontrolled infection, another autoimmune disease, pregnancy or lactation was excluded. Clinical symptoms, serum thyroxine and TRAb, thyroid ultrasound, and orbital computed tomography formed the basis for the diagnoses. For the first round of RT-PCR on the TCR CDR3, the HTBI primer set was used together with the Qiagen OneStep RT-PCR kit. Most expanded thyroid clonotypes (frequency above 0.001) were also detected in blood, suggesting blood repertoires may reflect thyroid immune responses. A 13 V-J signature model separated ophthalmopathy from stable hyperthyroidism, with 87.88% sensitivity and approximately 81% specificity in cross-validation and 80%/75% in testing. In validation, the model predicted progression to ophthalmopathy with 65% to 71% sensitivity and approximately 74% specificity, a median of 6.5 months before onset. A discovery cohort of around 100 patients, approximately 45 with Graves' ophthalmopathy and approximately 57 with stable Graves' hyperthyroidism, was used to find distinguishing TCR V-J signatures. An independent validation cohort of under 20 hyperthyroidism patients and approximately 17 patients who later progressed to ophthalmopathy tested prospective prediction of ophthalmopathy. The roughly 91 discovery patients were randomly divided into training and test sets at a 7:3 ratio. Thyroid tissue and blood T-cell repertoires from more than 5 Graves' hyperthyroidism patients were also compared in the study. Following sampling, methimazole starting at 30 mg daily was given to hyperthyroidism patients, and high-dose intravenous methylprednisolone was given to ophthalmopathy patients. A second multiplex PCR round built the libraries, followed by size selection and purification. Libraries were sequenced paired-end with 100 bp reads on an Illumina HiSeq2000. Raw data were processed with SOAPnuke, discarding reads with adapters, uncalled bases, mean Phred below 15, or no exact constant-primer or identifier match. COPE v1.2.5 was used to merge high-quality paired reads, and clonotypes were defined as unique nucleotide sequences. MiTCR v1.1 was used to align clonotypes to the IMGT TRBV, TRBD and TRBJ reference segments. The analysis was restricted to V-J combinations with a frequency above 0.0001, which together covered 99.2% of the repertoires. The TCS score was defined as the ratio of F50 (clonal expansion) to E x V (chaos), calculated using BLOSUM62-based TCRdist between CDR3 peptides within each V-J. Welch's t-statistics and random forest reduced fewer than 550 V-J features to under 15, which were used in a naive Bayes classifier (R e1071). Sample size was not statistically predetermined, and blinding of investigators to group allocation was not performed. TCR Vbeta CDR3 sequencing of some 140 peripheral blood samples (over 40 ophthalmopathy, some 75 hyperthyroidism and some 17 progressor patients) is reported in the paper.

The sequence is built from TRBV12-3 or TRBV12-4 and TRBJ2-2; the D gene is unclear. Sample: peripheral blood mononuclear cells (PBMCs), taken at new diagnosis, from a patient treated with antithyroid drugs. This clonotype originated in a woman aged 35-65 years with Graves disease. Donor details come from another sample of the same person, matched by shared clones. CDR3 region: CASSFSLIGELFF. The nucleotide sequence reads TGTGCCAGCAGTTTCAGTCTGATCGGGGAGCTGTTTTTT.